The rows below give T cell receptor beta chains drawn from one sample of a study of neurological immune-mediated disorders. TCRdb passed the 5' RACE reads through MiXCR, listing each CDR3 protein once. Of tens of thousands of distinct CDR3 sequences listed, approximately 3.7% are singletons. Sequenced: PBMCs. The source of these receptors is a woman in her forties or fifties with multiple sclerosis. Each CDR3 is given without its conserved first and last residue.

V gene: TRBV29-1
J gene: TRBJ1-1
CDR3 protein: SFTGSMNTEAF

V gene: TRBV7-2
J gene: TRBJ2-7
CDR3 protein: ASSQWLAGGEQY

V gene: TRBV6-2/TRBV6-3
J gene: TRBJ1-5
CDR3 protein: ASTSGWQPQN

V gene: TRBV20-1
J gene: TRBJ2-1
CDR3 protein: SARKLNLYNEQF

V gene: TRBV29-1
J gene: TRBJ2-5
CDR3 protein: SVEDRRENQETQY

V gene: TRBV9
J gene: TRBJ1-6
CDR3 protein: ASSALDSNSPLH

V gene: TRBV10-3
J gene: TRBJ1-1
CDR3 protein: AISESAGAGEAF

V gene: TRBV7-2
J gene: TRBJ2-3
CDR3 protein: ASSQGLSTDTQY

V gene: TRBV5-1
J gene: TRBJ1-5
CDR3 protein: ASSLNPYQPQH

V gene: TRBV19
J gene: TRBJ2-7
CDR3 protein: ASSIRVSGTSVYEQY

V gene: TRBV2
J gene: TRBJ1-1
CDR3 protein: ASSVDRGISEAF

V gene: TRBV7-2
J gene: TRBJ2-1
CDR3 protein: ASSVGTISHNEQF

V gene: TRBV6-5
J gene: TRBJ1-1
CDR3 protein: ASSYSMNTEAF

V gene: TRBV5-1
J gene: TRBJ2-1
CDR3 protein: ASSGSFNEQF

V gene: TRBV5-1
J gene: TRBJ2-1
CDR3 protein: ASSLPQGNEQF

V gene: TRBV5-1
J gene: TRBJ1-1
CDR3 protein: ASKGGGSRNTEAF

V gene: TRBV4-2
J gene: TRBJ2-7
CDR3 protein: ASSQKIGTGGGEQY

V gene: TRBV20-1
J gene: TRBJ2-1
CDR3 protein: SAARLAGGVGEQF

V gene: TRBV24-1
J gene: TRBJ2-2
CDR3 protein: ATAQGARIGELF

V gene: TRBV10-3
J gene: TRBJ2-3
CDR3 protein: AIGFTDTQY

V gene: TRBV7-6
J gene: TRBJ2-2
CDR3 protein: ASSAAQGSNTGELF

V gene: TRBV20-1
J gene: TRBJ2-1
CDR3 protein: SATQLAGPYNEQF

V gene: TRBV27
J gene: TRBJ1-2
CDR3 protein: ASSLRGDGYGYT

V gene: TRBV7-2
J gene: TRBJ2-7
CDR3 protein: ASSFSGVEQY

V gene: TRBV11-2
J gene: TRBJ1-1
CDR3 protein: ASSSPPDRGAF

V gene: TRBV7-9
J gene: TRBJ2-6
CDR3 protein: ASSQPRGGMSWAGAKVLT

V gene: TRBV12-3/TRBV12-4
J gene: TRBJ2-5
CDR3 protein: ASSFRGGETQY

V gene: TRBV20-1
J gene: TRBJ2-1
CDR3 protein: SARGQGAGGSYNEQF

V gene: TRBV3-1
J gene: TRBJ1-1
CDR3 protein: ASSTGQNTEAF

V gene: TRBV7-9
J gene: TRBJ2-3
CDR3 protein: ASSLLAGASTDTQY

V gene: TRBV20-1
J gene: TRBJ1-5
CDR3 protein: SVTNTGQTQPQH

V gene: TRBV6-1
J gene: TRBJ1-5
CDR3 protein: ASSDASQGQPQH

V gene: TRBV5-1
J gene: TRBJ2-3
CDR3 protein: ASSFQGAADTQY

V gene: TRBV7-8
J gene: TRBJ2-3
CDR3 protein: ASTLGAGTSTDTQY

V gene: TRBV7-2
J gene: TRBJ1-1
CDR3 protein: ASRLDLNTEAF

V gene: TRBV5-1
J gene: TRBJ1-6
CDR3 protein: ASSLVNSPLH

V gene: TRBV5-1
J gene: TRBJ2-7
CDR3 protein: ASSLPANPGEQY

V gene: TRBV12-3/TRBV12-4
J gene: TRBJ1-5
CDR3 protein: ASKGTNQPQN

V gene: TRBV7-3
J gene: TRBJ1-5
CDR3 protein: ASSPGPSQPQH

V gene: TRBV15
J gene: TRBJ2-7
CDR3 protein: ATSRRGRAPPYEQY